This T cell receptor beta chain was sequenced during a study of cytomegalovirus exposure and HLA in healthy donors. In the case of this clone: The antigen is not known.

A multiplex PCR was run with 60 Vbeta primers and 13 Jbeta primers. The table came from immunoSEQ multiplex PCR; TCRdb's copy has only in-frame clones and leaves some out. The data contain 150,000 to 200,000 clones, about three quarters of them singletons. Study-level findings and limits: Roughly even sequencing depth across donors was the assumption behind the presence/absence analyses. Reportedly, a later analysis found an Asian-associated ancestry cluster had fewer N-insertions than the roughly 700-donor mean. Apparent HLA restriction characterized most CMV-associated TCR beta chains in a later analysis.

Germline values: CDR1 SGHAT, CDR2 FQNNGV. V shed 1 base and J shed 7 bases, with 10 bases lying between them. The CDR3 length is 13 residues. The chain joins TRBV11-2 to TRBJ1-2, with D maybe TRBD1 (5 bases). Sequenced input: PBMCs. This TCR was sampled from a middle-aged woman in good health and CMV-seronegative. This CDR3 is CASSLGGSSGYTF. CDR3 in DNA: TGTGCCAGCAGCTTAGGGGGCTCTAGTGGCTACACCTTC.